This T cell receptor beta chain comes out of a study of neoadjuvant anti-PD-1 for oral cavity cancer. PBMC libraries mostly used around 510 ng of input genomic DNA, with six replicates per sample. TCRdb's table, derived via immunoSEQ multiplex PCR, lists solely in-frame clones and lacks some. Of around 6,700 clones in the sample, about two thirds were seen once. The patients had HPV-negative, locally advanced oral cavity squamous cell carcinoma. Blood cells were analyzed directly, without culture or expansion. Germline V gene sequence: CDR1 SGHNT, CDR2 YYREEE (reference sequence). Germline trimming cut 3 bases from V and 8 bases from J; bases unmatched to any gene: 3. The CDR3 runs 12 residues.

The source of this sequence is a person aged 40 to 85 with oral cavity squamous cell carcinoma. V usage is TRBV5-4 and J usage is TRBJ1-1; 8 bases map to TRBD1. The sample was PBMCs, taken before nivolumab (anti-PD-1) treatment. The DNA of the CDR3 is TGTGCCAGCAGCTCCTGGACAGGGGAAGCTTTCTTT. Amino acids: CASSSWTGEAFF.